A single sample is the source of the 28 T cell receptor beta chains below, sequenced in a study of blood T cell repertoires in COVID-19. Using immunoSEQ multiplex PCR, the repertoire was profiled, and TCRdb retains in-frame clones only, with some absent. In the table there are 200,000 or so clones, roughly 80% of which are singletons. Sequenced input: PBMCs or T cells enriched from blood (not recorded which). The receptors shown here come from a man between 40 and 49 years old who had recovered from COVID-19.

The V gene is TRBV4-1, the J gene TRBJ2-1; the match to TRBD1 covers 7 bases. The germline V gene encodes CDR1 MGHRA and CDR2 YSYEKL. With 4 bases clipped from V and 7 bases from J, the junction kept 7 bases outside the gene matches. This CDR3 is built from 14 residues. The CDR3 DNA sequence: TGCGCCAGCAGCCCCTCGGGACAGAGGAATGAGCAGTTCTTC. Encoded protein: CASSPSGQRNEQFF.

The chain carries TRBV18 and TRBJ1-1, with a weak D call TRBD1 (5 bases). Germline V gene lookup returns CDR1 KGHSH and CDR2 LQKENI. CDR3 length equals 12 residues. The V end was cut by 6 bases, the J end by 11 bases, with 16 bases between. Here the CDR3 reads CASSPGGREAFF. The CDR3, as DNA: TGTGCCAGCTCTCCCGGGGGTAGGGAGGCTTTCTTT.

The chain links TRBV24-1 to TRBJ2-1, with TRBD2 identical over 7 bases. Germline V gives CDR1 KGHDR, CDR2 SFDVKD. Trimming took 3 bases from V and 8 from J; bases not matched to a gene: 9. The CDR3 contains 15 residues. The CDR3 DNA reads TGTGCCACCAGTGATAGATGGCGGGGGAAGGATGAGCAGTTCTTC. Protein sequence: CATSDRWRGKDEQFF.

The V and J genes are TRBV27 and TRBJ2-1; 7 positions agree with TRBD1. V lost 6 bases, J lost 3 bases, and 8 bases stayed unmatched. Germline-derived CDR1 and CDR2 are MNHEY and SMNVEV (reference sequence). This CDR3 comprises 15 residues. CDR3: CASSPFGTVYNEQFF. CDR3 nucleotide sequence: TGTGCCAGCAGCCCCTTTGGGACAGTCTACAATGAGCAGTTCTTC.

This clone showed up just a few times. The CDR3 here is CASSQEAGGYGYTF. CDR3 DNA sequence: TGCGCCAGCAGCCAAGAAGCAGGGGGATATGGCTACACCTTC. This chain uses TRBV4-1 with TRBJ1-2; 7 positions agree with TRBD1. The J segment lost 5 bases and the V segment lost 0 bases, leaving 3 bases of the junction unmatched. Germline V gene data show CDR1 as MGHRA and CDR2 as YSYEKL. The CDR3 loop spans 14 amino acids.

On this clone itself: The sample has other DNA sequences that encode this CDR3 too. This sequence joins TRBV5-1 and TRBJ2-3, with 14 bases matching TRBD2. Germline values: CDR1 SGHRS, CDR2 YFSETQ. The V segment lost 0 bases and the J segment 3 bases; nucleotides outside the gene matches: 0. The length of the CDR3 is 16 residues. The CDR3 region is CASSLGTSGGTDTQYF. For the CDR3, the DNA is TGCGCCAGCAGCTTGGGGACTAGCGGGGGGACAGATACGCAGTATTTT.

This rearrangement joins TRBV6-6 to TRBJ1-2, with no clear D. Germline assignment: CDR1 MNHNY and CDR2 SVGAGI (reference sequence). V lost 2 bases, J lost 7 bases, and 14 bases lay in between. The CDR3 is made up of 14 amino acids. The CDR3 nucleotides are TGTGCCAGCAGTTACATGGAGGCGAGTAGTGGCTACACCTTC. The encoded protein is CASSYMEASSGYTF.

The gene calls are TRBV15 and TRBJ2-3; no clear D gene. Trimming left V 8 bases short and J 0 bases short, with 6 bases between. Germline-derived CDR1 and CDR2 are LNHNV and YYDKDF (reference sequence). This CDR3 region has 12 residues. CDR3 in DNA: TGTGCCACCGCGACTAGCACAGATACGCAGTATTTT. It yields the protein CATATSTDTQYF.

The V call is TRBV11-3, the J call TRBJ1-1, with D uncertain. The CDR3 sequence is 13 residues long. CDR1 is SGHNT and CDR2 is YENEEA in the germline V gene. Trimming shortened V by 5 bases and J by 4 bases, and 11 bases separated the two germline ends. DNA of the CDR3: TGTGCCAGCAGCACGGAGGTTGGCACTGAAGCTTTCTTT. The encoded protein is CASSTEVGTEAFF. The variable domain in full, with the rest retrieved from reference TRBV11-3 and TRBJ1-1, is EAGVVQSPRYKIIEKKQPVAFWCNPISGHNTLYWYLQNLGQGPELLIRYENEEAVDDSQLPKDRFSAERLKGVDSTLKIQPAELGDSAVYLCASSTEVGTEAFFGQGTRLTVV.

The chain joins TRBV4-1 to TRBJ2-1, with D perhaps matching TRBD2 (6 bases). Trimming removed 0 bases from V and 2 bases from J, with 14 bases in between. CDR1 and CDR2 from the germline V gene are MGHRA and YSYEKL. There are 17 residues in the CDR3. Here the CDR3 DNA reads TGCGCCAGCAGCCAAGATAGGGTAGCGGTGCCCTACAATGAGCAGTTCTTC. Amino acid sequence: CASSQDRVAVPYNEQFF.

In DNA form, the CDR3 reads TGTGCCAGCAGCTTAGCCGGGACAGGGACCGAATACTTC. The encoded protein is CASSLAGTGTEYF. V is TRBV7-8 and J is TRBJ2-7; 9 nucleotides agree with TRBD1. This CDR3 is built from 13 residues. Germline V gene lookup returns CDR1 SGHVS and CDR2 FQNEAQ. V trimming: 0 bases; J trimming: 13 bases; junction bases outside the gene matches: 7.

The chain recombines TRBV14 with TRBJ2-7, with 7 nucleotides matching TRBD1. J was trimmed by 3 bases and V by 4 bases; bases with no gene match: 15. The CDR3 is 17 amino acids. From germline, CDR1 is SGHDN and CDR2 FVKESK. CDR3 coding DNA: TGTGCCAGCAGCCTGAGCCCTGGACAGGTGAGGGTCTACGAGCAGTACTTC. It specifies CASSLSPGQVRVYEQYF.

This clone was picked up one time. The rearrangement joins TRBV5-1 to TRBJ1-2, with 7 nucleotides matching TRBD1. J lost 6 bases, V lost 0 bases, and 8 bases had no gene match. CDR1 and CDR2 (germline): SGHRS, YFSETQ. The CDR3 is made up of 15 amino acids. The CDR3 sequence is CASSLELVRGNGYTF. In DNA form, the CDR3 reads TGCGCCAGCAGCTTGGAGCTTGTCAGGGGGAATGGCTACACCTTC.

This sequence joins TRBV5-8 and TRBJ2-1; D is unresolved. Trimming removed 0 bases at V and 7 bases at J, with 14 bases between. The length of the CDR3 is 15 residues. CDR1 and CDR2 (germline): SGHTS, YDEGEE. The CDR3 reads CASSLGQALTNEQFF. The CDR3 DNA sequence: TGTGCCAGCAGCTTGGGCCAGGCTCTCACGAATGAGCAGTTCTTC. The complete variable domain, with remaining parts taken from reference TRBV5-8 and TRBJ2-1, reads EAGVTQSPTHLIKTRGQQATLRCSPISGHTSVYWYQQALGLGLQFLLWYDEGEERNRGNFPPRFSGRQFPNYSSELNVNALELEDSALYLCASSLGQALTNEQFFGPGTRLTVL.

The genes are TRBV24-1 and TRBJ2-1; 12 bases align to TRBD2. CDR1 is KGHDR and CDR2 is SFDVKD in the germline V gene. CDR3 length: 17 amino acids. The ends lost 4 bases at V and 3 bases at J; junction bases unmatched: 6. The CDR3 region is CATSEASGGDYYNEQFF. As DNA, the CDR3 is TGTGCCACCAGTGAGGCTAGCGGGGGGGATTACTACAATGAGCAGTTCTTC.

This clone was picked up a small number of times. V gene TRBV21-1 combines with J gene TRBJ1-2; the table assigns TRBD1, which was not confirmed against the DNA. TRBV21-1 is termed a pseudogene. CDR3 length equals 19 residues. CDR3: CASTKQRFGGTGRSYGYTF. In nucleotides, the CDR3 is TGTGCCAGCACCAAGCAACGCTTCGGCGGGACAGGGAGGAGCTATGGCTACACCTTC.

The CDR3 is CASSFGIAENNEKLFF. Here the CDR3 DNA reads TGTGCCAGCAGTTTTGGAATCGCGGAAAATAATGAAAAACTGTTTTTT. V usage is TRBV25-1 and J usage is TRBJ1-4; no reliable D call. Trimming pared 5 bases from V and 4 bases from J, leaving 17 bases between. Germline CDR1 MGHDK, CDR2 SYGVNS. This CDR3 comprises 16 residues.

This chain's CDR3 is CASSSSGQRDGYTF. CDR3 nucleotide sequence: TGTGCCAGCAGCTCCTCGGGACAGCGGGATGGCTACACCTTC. The gene calls are TRBV7-9 and TRBJ1-2; 7 positions agree with TRBD1. Germline CDR1 SEHNR, CDR2 FQNEAQ (reference sequence). The length of the CDR3 is 14 residues. V was pared by 4 bases and J by 6 bases, with 8 bases of the junction left unmatched.

This clone was observed a single time. This chain connects TRBV5-1 to TRBJ2-2; 12 positions match TRBD1. Germline V gives CDR1 SGHRS, CDR2 YFSETQ. V trimming: 4 bases; J trimming: 3 bases; junction bases outside the gene matches: 13. The CDR3 is 19 amino acids. Here the CDR3 DNA reads TGCGCCAGCAGCCAATCCGGGACAGGGGGCGTTGGAGACACCGGGGAGCTGTTTTTT. Translated, it gives CASSQSGTGGVGDTGELFF.

This rearrangement joins TRBV19 to TRBJ2-6; D is possibly TRBD2 (6 bases). Trimming took 2 bases from V and 0 from J, leaving 8 bases between them. The germline CDR1 and CDR2 sequences are LNHDA and SQIVND (reference sequence). This CDR3 comprises 16 residues. This CDR3 is CASSITSSSGANVLTF. The CDR3 bases are TGTGCCAGTAGTATAACTAGCAGCTCTGGGGCCAACGTCCTGACTTTC.

Remarks on this clone: Other DNA variants within this sample encode the same CDR3. The V call is TRBV7-8, the J call TRBJ1-5, with D possibly matching TRBD1 (5 bases). The CDR3 consists of 15 residues. The germline V gene encodes CDR1 SGHVS and CDR2 FQNEAQ. Trimming removed 0 bases from V and 5 bases from J, with 11 bases in between. The CDR3 reads CASSLALRGDQPQHF. The CDR3 DNA reads as TGTGCCAGCAGCTTAGCGCTTCGGGGGGATCAGCCCCAGCATTTT.

The CDR3 loop is CASSPQDRYGYTF. CDR3 sequence (DNA): TGTGCCAGCAGCCCACAAGACAGATATGGCTACACCTTC. V is TRBV14 and J is TRBJ1-2; D perhaps matches TRBD1 (5 bases). The length of the CDR3 is 13 residues. Germline assignment: CDR1 SGHDN and CDR2 FVKESK. V was trimmed by 4 bases and J by 5 bases, leaving 11 bases between them.

The CDR3, as DNA: TGTGCCAGCAGCCAAGATACATGGCCTGGAAACACCATATATTTT. It translates to CASSQDTWPGNTIYF. The rearrangement links TRBV14 to TRBJ1-3; D uncertain. This CDR3 has 15 residues. Germline lookup yields CDR1 SGHDN and CDR2 FVKESK. Trimming left V 0 bases short and J 2 bases short, with 8 bases between.

This clone was picked up many times. CDR3 coding DNA: TGTGCCAGCAGTTGGGAGTTGGCCTCCAATCAGCCCCAGCATTTT. As protein: CASSWELASNQPQHF. The J gene is TRBJ1-5, the V gene TRBV6-2 or TRBV6-3; D call uncertain. CDR1 MNHEY and CDR2 SVGEGT come from the germline V gene. V lost 4 bases and J 3 bases, leaving 13 bases between the germline ends. CDR3 size: 15 residues.

Here the CDR3 reads CAWTGSFSGYTF. The CDR3 DNA reads TGTGCCTGGACCGGGAGCTTCTCCGGCTACACCTTC. The J gene is TRBJ1-2, the V gene TRBV30; D is unresolved. The CDR3 sequence is 12 residues long. Germline V gene lookup returns CDR1 GTSNPN and CDR2 SVGIG (reference sequence). The V end was cut by 4 bases, the J end by 8 bases, with 14 bases between.

This chain links TRBV11-1 with TRBJ2-2; possible D gene TRBD2, 7 bases. CDR1 is SGHAT and CDR2 is FQDESV in the germline V gene (reference sequence). The CDR3 is 15 amino acids. V was clipped by 5 bases and J by 8 bases, with 18 bases between them. The CDR3 DNA sequence: TGTGCCAGCAGCAACGAAGGGGGGGCGTCTGGGGAGCTGTTTTTT. Translated: CASSNEGGASGELFF.

The rearrangement links TRBV7-8 to TRBJ2-5; D is unresolved. Trimming pared 2 bases from V and 11 bases from J, leaving 15 bases between. Germline CDR1 reads SGHVS; CDR2 reads FQNEAQ. There are 13 residues in the CDR3. CDR3 sequence: CASSLSEARNQYF. Here the CDR3 DNA reads TGTGCCAGCAGCTTATCTGAGGCCCGGAATCAGTACTTC. The whole variable domain, remainder taken from reference TRBV7-8 and TRBJ2-5, is GAGVSQSPRYKVAKRGQDVALRCDPISGHVSLFWYQQALGQGPEFLTYFQNEAQLDKSGLPSDRFFAERPEGSVSTLKIQRTQQEDSAVYLCASSLSEARNQYFGPGTRLLVL.

J is TRBJ1-6 and V is TRBV6-5; 7 bases line up with TRBD1. Per the germline V gene, CDR1 is MNHEY and CDR2 is SVGAGI. The CDR3 spans 16 residues. V trimming: 2 bases; J trimming: 1 base; junction bases outside the gene matches: 2. The DNA of the CDR3 is TGTGCCAGCAGTTACGGGGGACAGTCCTATAATTCACCCCTCCACTTT. This gives the protein CASSYGGQSYNSPLHF.